This entry describes one T cell receptor (beta chain). Its cognate antigen is unknown. This CDR3 has 14 amino acids. Between the trimmed V and J ends, which lost 7 bases and 1 base, there was a span of 11 bases. Looked up from germline, CDR1 is SGHNT and CDR2 is YYREEE (reference sequence). Expansion with viral peptide pools was applied to antigen-specific CD4+ T cells by the ViraFEST assay prior to sequencing. At the end of nine to ten days of culture, CD4+ T cells were isolated. BNT162b2 vaccine or mRNA-1273 vaccine was given to participants in two doses. TCRdb's table, derived via immunoSEQ multiplex PCR, lists solely in-frame clones and lacks some. The table lists 20,000 to 25,000 clones, roughly three quarters of them singletons. The data derive from a study of vaccination effects on CD4 cells after COVID-19.

The origin of this receptor is a human donor who received a COVID-19 vaccine. The sample consisted of CD4+ T cells from PBMCs cultured with SARS-CoV-2 spike peptides, taken after COVID-19 vaccination. V gene TRBV5-4 combines with J gene TRBJ2-2, with D maybe TRBD1 (6 bases). CDR3 sequence (DNA): TGTGCCAGCTCCTGGGACATGAACACCGGGGAGCTGTTTTTT. Translating gives CASSWDMNTGELFF. Complete variable domain (other parts from reference TRBV5-4 and TRBJ2-2): ETGVTQSPTHLIKTRGQQVTLRCSSQSGHNTVSWYQQALGQGPQFIFQYYREEENGRGNFPPRFSGLQFPNYSSELNVNALELDDSALYLCASSWDMNTGELFFGEGSRLTVL.